Listed here are 14 T cell receptor beta chains from one sample, sequenced in a study of chemoradiotherapy in HPV16-positive cancers (dated by TCRdb to between 2021 and 2024). The library was prepared using the immunoSEQ multiplex PCR assay. TCRdb holds this immuneACCESS table with in-frame rearrangements only. Some clones are missing; in checked studies, unresolved V genes explain under half, and the rest has no known cause. This sample holds about 66,000 clones; about nine tenths were observed only once. Roughly 4.2% of the sample is taken by the ten largest. Sequencing was performed on blood, taken from a patient who underwent chemoradiotherapy. The receptors were gathered from a human donor with HPV-associated anogenital cancer.

This chain uses TRBV6-6 with TRBJ2-1, with TRBD1 as a possible D gene (6 bases). This CDR3 contains 13 residues. V lost 4 bases, J lost 8 bases, and 12 bases lay in between. CDR1 and CDR2 (germline): MNHNY, SVGAGI (reference sequence). As DNA, the CDR3 is TGTGCCAGCAGTTTTGGACAGATCTATGAGCAGTTCTTC. This codes for CASSFGQIYEQFF.

This clone was seen more than once but under ten times. The chain links TRBV19 to TRBJ1-6; 10 bases fit TRBD1. The germline gives CDR1 LNHDA, CDR2 SQIVND (reference sequence). This CDR3 comprises 17 residues. J lost 7 bases, V lost 7 bases, and 13 bases had no gene match. The CDR3 spells CASNRPPGTGANSPLHF. The CDR3 bases are TGTGCCAGTAATAGGCCCCCCGGGACAGGGGCCAATTCACCCCTCCACTTT.

This clone showed up just once. The J gene is TRBJ2-7, the V gene TRBV4-1; possible D gene TRBD1, 5 bases. The germline V gene encodes CDR1 MGHRA and CDR2 YSYEKL. The CDR3 is made up of 15 amino acids. Trimming pared 0 bases from V and 0 bases from J, leaving 9 bases between. The CDR3 DNA sequence: TGCGCCAGCAGCCAAGACAGGGTGAGCTCCTACGAGCAGTACTTC. It is translated as CASSQDRVSSYEQYF.

Points on this clone: This specimen includes other DNA sequences encoding the same CDR3. The chain links TRBV18 to TRBJ2-7, with D possibly matching TRBD1 (6 bases). The CDR3 runs to 13 residues. The germline V and J ends were trimmed by 2 bases and 1 base, with 6 bases remaining between them. From germline, CDR1 is KGHSH and CDR2 LQKENI. The CDR3 loop is CASSPGQSYEQYF. The CDR3 DNA sequence: TGTGCCAGCTCACCAGGACAGTCCTACGAGCAGTACTTC.

Worth noting for this clone: An end of the junction differs from the germline gene, which may be a read error. The J gene is TRBJ1-3, the V gene TRBV5-1; no clear D. CDR3 size: 15 residues. CDR1 SGHRS and CDR2 YFSETQ come from the germline V gene. The CDR3 DNA sequence: TGCGCCAGCAGCTTGGGGCAGGCCGCTGGGAACACCATATATTTT. This encodes CASSLGQAAGNTIYF.

The chain links TRBV27 to TRBJ2-7; D unclear. The CDR3 length is 14 residues. Germline CDR1 and CDR2: MNHEY and SMNVEV (reference sequence). Trimming removed 2 bases from V and 0 bases from J, with 8 bases in between. CDR3 loop: CASSLQALSYEQYF. The DNA of the CDR3 is TGTGCCAGCAGTTTACAGGCCCTCTCCTACGAGCAGTACTTC.

This clone was observed a few times. V usage is TRBV6-5 and J usage is TRBJ1-1; D is perhaps TRBD1 (6 bases). Trimming shortened V by 2 bases and J by 7 bases, and 8 bases separated the two germline ends. This CDR3 spans 12 amino acids. CDR1 MNHEY and CDR2 SVGAGI come from the germline V gene. As DNA, the CDR3 is TGTGCCAGCAGTTACGCGGACAGTGAAGCTTTCTTT. As protein: CASSYADSEAFF.

This chain links TRBV9 with TRBJ1-2, with a weak D call TRBD1 (5 bases). The CDR3 length is 15 residues. Germline V lookup: CDR1 SGDLS, CDR2 YYNGEE. Trimming removed 4 bases at V and 4 bases at J, with 17 bases between. The CDR3 loop reads CASSKNPGTPYGYTF. As DNA, the CDR3 is TGTGCCAGCAGCAAGAACCCCGGGACGCCCTATGGCTACACCTTC.

The chain is built from TRBV2 and TRBJ1-4; D gene uncertain. The V end lost 6 bases, the J end lost 3 bases, and 8 bases lay between the germline ends. Germline assignment: CDR1 SNHLY and CDR2 FYNNEI. This CDR3 is 13 amino acids long. The CDR3: CASRWQANEKLFF. CDR3 nucleotides: TGTGCCAGCAGATGGCAGGCTAATGAAAAACTGTTTTTT.

The rearrangement joins TRBV11-2 to TRBJ2-3; D unresolved. Trimming removed 5 bases from V and 0 bases from J, with 12 bases in between. Germline CDR1 SGHAT, CDR2 FQNNGV. This CDR3 comprises 15 residues. The CDR3 nucleotides are TGTGCCAGCAGCCGCGACACGTCTAGCACAGATACGCAGTATTTT. This codes for CASSRDTSSTDTQYF.

The chain is built from TRBV11-3 and TRBJ2-2; D remains ambiguous. Germline V CDR1 and CDR2: SGHNT, YENEEA. The CDR3 length is 14 residues. V dropped 0 bases and J dropped 4 bases, with 6 bases sitting between them. The CDR3 loop reads CASSLDPGTGELFF. DNA for the CDR3: TGTGCCAGCAGCTTAGATCCCGGCACCGGGGAGCTGTTTTTT.

V usage is TRBV10-1 and J usage is TRBJ1-1; D gene uncertain. Per germline, CDR1 WNHNN and CDR2 SYGVQD (reference sequence). The CDR3 length is 13 residues. Trimming cost V 4 bases and J 4 bases, with 10 bases left between them. CDR3 coding DNA: TGCGCCAGCAGTGCGGGGTTCGGCACTGAAGCTTTCTTT. Amino acids: CASSAGFGTEAFF.

This clone showed up just a few times. The chain uses TRBV19 and TRBJ1-2; D is ambiguous. The V end lost 6 bases, the J end lost 2 bases, and 7 bases lay between the germline ends. The CDR3 covers 12 residues. The germline V gene has CDR1 LNHDA and CDR2 SQIVND (reference sequence). CDR3 DNA: TGTGCCAGTAGGTACACCAACTATGGCTACACCTTC. Its translation is CASRYTNYGYTF.

V usage is TRBV28 and J usage is TRBJ2-1; TRBD2 matches at 9 bases. Germline lookup yields CDR1 MDHEN and CDR2 SYDVKM. J was trimmed by 8 bases and V by 3 bases; bases with no gene match: 11. The CDR3 totals 16 residues. In nucleotides, the CDR3 is TGTGCCAGCAGTTTTCGGCTAGCGGGAAGGGCGCATGAGCAGTTCTTC. Amino acid sequence: CASSFRLAGRAHEQFF.